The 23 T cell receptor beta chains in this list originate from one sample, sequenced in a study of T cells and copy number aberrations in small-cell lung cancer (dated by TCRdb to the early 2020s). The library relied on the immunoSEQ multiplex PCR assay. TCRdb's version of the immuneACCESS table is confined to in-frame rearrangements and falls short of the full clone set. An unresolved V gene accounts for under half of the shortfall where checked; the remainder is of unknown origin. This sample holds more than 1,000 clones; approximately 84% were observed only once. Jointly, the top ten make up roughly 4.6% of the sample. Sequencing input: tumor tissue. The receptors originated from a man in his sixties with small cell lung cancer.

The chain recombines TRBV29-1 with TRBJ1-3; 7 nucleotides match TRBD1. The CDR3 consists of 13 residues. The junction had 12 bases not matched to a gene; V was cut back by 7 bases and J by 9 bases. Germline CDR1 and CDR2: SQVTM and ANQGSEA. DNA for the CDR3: TGCAGCGCCAGGACAGGAGTTAGACCCACCATATATTTT. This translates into CSARTGVRPTIYF.

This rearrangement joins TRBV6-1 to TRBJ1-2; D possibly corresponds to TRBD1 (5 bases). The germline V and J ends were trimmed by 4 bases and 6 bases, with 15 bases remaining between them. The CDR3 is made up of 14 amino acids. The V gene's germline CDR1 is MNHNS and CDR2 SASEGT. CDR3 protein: CASSVDPGGNGYTF. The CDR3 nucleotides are TGTGCCAGCAGTGTGGACCCTGGGGGAAATGGCTACACCTTC.

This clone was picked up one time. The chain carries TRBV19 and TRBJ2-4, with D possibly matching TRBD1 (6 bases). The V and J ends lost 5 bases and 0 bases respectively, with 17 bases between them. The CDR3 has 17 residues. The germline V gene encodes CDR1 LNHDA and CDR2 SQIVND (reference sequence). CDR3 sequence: CASSGTGSGLAKNIQYF. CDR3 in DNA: TGTGCCAGTAGTGGAACAGGGTCAGGTTTAGCCAAAAACATTCAGTACTTC.

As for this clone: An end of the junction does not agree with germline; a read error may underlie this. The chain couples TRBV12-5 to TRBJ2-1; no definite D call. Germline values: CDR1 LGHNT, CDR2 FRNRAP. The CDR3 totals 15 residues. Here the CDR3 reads CASGLVLYESGEQFF. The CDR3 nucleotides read TGTGCTAGTGGTCTGGTCCTCTACGAGTCGGGTGAGCAGTTCTTC.

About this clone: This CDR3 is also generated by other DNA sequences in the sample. In DNA, the CDR3 is TGTGCCAGCAGTATCCCGAACACCGGGGAGCTGTTTTTT. This translates into CASSIPNTGELFF. The chain recombines TRBV27 with TRBJ2-2, with unresolved D. The CDR3 spans 13 residues. Germline CDR1 MNHEY, CDR2 SMNVEV (reference sequence). Trimming pared 5 bases from V and 0 bases from J, leaving 4 bases between.

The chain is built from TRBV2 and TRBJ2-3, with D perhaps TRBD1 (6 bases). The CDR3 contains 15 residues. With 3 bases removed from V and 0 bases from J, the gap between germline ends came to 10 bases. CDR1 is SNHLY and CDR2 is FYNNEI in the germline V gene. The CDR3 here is CASSDGQGSTDTQYF. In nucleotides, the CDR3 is TGTGCCAGCAGTGACGGGCAGGGGAGCACAGATACGCAGTATTTT.

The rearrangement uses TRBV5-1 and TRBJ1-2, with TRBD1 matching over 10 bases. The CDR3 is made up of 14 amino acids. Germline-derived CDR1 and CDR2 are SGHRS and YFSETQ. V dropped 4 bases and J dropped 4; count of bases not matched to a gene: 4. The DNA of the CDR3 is TGCGCCAGCAGCCAAGACAGGGGGCTCTATGGCTACACCTTC. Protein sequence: CASSQDRGLYGYTF.

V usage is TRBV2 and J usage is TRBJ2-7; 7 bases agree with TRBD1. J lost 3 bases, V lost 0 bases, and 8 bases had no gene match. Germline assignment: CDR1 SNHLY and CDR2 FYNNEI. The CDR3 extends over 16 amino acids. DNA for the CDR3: TGTGCCAGCAGTGAAGCGCGGACAGGTGGCCACTACGAGCAGTACTTC. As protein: CASSEARTGGHYEQYF.

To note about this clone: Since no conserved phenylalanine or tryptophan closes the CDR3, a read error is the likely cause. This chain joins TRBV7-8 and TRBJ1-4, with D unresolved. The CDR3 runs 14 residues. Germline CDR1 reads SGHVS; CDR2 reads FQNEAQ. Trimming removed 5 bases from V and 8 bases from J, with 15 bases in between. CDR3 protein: CASSPNTGREKLFC. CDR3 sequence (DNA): TGTGCCAGCAGCCCCAATACTGGGAGGGAAAAACTGTTTTGT.

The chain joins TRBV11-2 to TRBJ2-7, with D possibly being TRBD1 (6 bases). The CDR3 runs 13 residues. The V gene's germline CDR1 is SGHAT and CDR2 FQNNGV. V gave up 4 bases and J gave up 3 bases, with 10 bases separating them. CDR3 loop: CASSYDRFYEQYF. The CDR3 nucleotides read TGTGCCAGCAGCTACGACAGGTTCTACGAGCAGTACTTC.

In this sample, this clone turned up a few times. The CDR3 region is CASSIGTGEDEQYF. The CDR3 nucleotides read TGTGCCAGCAGCATCGGGACAGGGGAGGACGAGCAGTACTTC. The rearrangement links TRBV7-8 to TRBJ2-7; 10 bases are shared with TRBD1. This CDR3 contains 14 residues. Germline trimming cut 5 bases from V and 5 bases from J; bases unmatched to any gene: 6. Per germline, CDR1 SGHVS and CDR2 FQNEAQ.

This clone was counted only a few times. CDR3 loop: CASSESLTSGNEQFF. In nucleotides, the CDR3 is TGTGCCAGCAGTGAATCTTTAACTAGCGGGAATGAGCAGTTCTTC. The rearrangement links TRBV2 to TRBJ2-1, with 9 nucleotides matching TRBD2. Germline V gene data show CDR1 as SNHLY and CDR2 as FYNNEI. The CDR3 runs 15 residues. Trimming took 2 bases from V and 7 from J; bases not matched to a gene: 6.

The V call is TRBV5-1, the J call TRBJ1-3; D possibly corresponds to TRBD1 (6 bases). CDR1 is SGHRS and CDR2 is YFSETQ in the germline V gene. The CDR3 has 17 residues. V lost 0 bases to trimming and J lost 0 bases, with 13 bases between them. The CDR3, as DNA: TGCGCCAGCAGCTTGGCTGGGGGCACACTCTCTGGAAACACCATATATTTT. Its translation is CASSLAGGTLSGNTIYF.

The CDR3 nucleotides read TGTGCCAGCAAGTCTGTGGCAGGGAGGTACACCATATATTTT. Translating gives CASKSVAGRYTIYF. The chain combines TRBV28 with TRBJ1-3; a possible D gene is TRBD1 (5 bases). V gave up 7 bases and J gave up 8 bases, with 18 bases separating them. The CDR3 runs 14 residues. The V gene's germline CDR1 is MDHEN and CDR2 SYDVKM. Using reference TRBV28 and TRBJ1-3 for the parts outside the CDR3, the full variable domain is DVKVTQSSRYLVKRTGEKVFLECVQDMDHENMFWYRQDPGLGLRLIYFSYDVKMKEKGDIPEGYSVSREKKERFSLILESASTNQTSMYLCASKSVAGRYTIYFGEGSWLTVV.

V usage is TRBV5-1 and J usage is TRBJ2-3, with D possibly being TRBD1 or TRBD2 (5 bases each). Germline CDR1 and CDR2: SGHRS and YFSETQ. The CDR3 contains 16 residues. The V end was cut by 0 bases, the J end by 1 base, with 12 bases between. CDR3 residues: CASSLGDPLGTDTQYF. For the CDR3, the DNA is TGCGCCAGCAGCTTGGGGGACCCCCTCGGCACAGATACGCAGTATTTT.

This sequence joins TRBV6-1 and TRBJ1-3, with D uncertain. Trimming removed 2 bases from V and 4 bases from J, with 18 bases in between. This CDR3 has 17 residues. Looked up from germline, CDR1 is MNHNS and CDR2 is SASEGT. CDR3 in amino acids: CASSEMGSGGSGNTIYF. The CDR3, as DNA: TGTGCCAGCAGTGAAATGGGGAGCGGCGGTTCGGGAAACACCATATATTTT.

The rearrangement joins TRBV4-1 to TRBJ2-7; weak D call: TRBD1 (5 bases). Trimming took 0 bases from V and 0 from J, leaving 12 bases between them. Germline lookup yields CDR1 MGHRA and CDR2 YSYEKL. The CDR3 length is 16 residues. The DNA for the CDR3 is TGCGCCAGCAGCCAAGATAGGTACAGGAGCTCCTACGAGCAGTACTTC. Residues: CASSQDRYRSSYEQYF.

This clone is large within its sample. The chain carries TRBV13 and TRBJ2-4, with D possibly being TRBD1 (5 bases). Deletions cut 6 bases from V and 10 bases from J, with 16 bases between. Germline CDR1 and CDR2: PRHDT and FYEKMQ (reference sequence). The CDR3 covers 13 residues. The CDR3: CASRGPGSYIQYF. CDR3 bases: TGTGCCAGCAGGGGGCCTGGCAGCTATATTCAGTACTTC.

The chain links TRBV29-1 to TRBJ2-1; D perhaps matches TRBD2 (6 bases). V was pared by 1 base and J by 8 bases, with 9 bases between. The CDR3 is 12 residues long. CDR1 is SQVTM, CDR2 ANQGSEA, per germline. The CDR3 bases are TGCAGCGTTGAAGGGGGACTGGATGAGCAGTTCTTC. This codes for CSVEGGLDEQFF.

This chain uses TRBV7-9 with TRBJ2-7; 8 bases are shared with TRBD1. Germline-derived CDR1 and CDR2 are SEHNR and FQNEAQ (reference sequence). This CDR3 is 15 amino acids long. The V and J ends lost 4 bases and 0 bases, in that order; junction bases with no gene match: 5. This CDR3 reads CASSSRTGSSYEQYF. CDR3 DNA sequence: TGTGCCAGCAGCTCTAGGACAGGGAGCTCCTACGAGCAGTACTTC.

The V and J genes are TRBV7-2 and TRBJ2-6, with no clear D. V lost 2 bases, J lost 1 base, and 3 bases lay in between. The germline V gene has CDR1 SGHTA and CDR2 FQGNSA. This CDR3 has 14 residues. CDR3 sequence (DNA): TGTGCCAGCAGCTTAAAGTCTGGGGCCAACGTCCTGACTTTC. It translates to CASSLKSGANVLTF. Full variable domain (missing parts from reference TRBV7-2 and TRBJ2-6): GAGVSQSPSNKVTEKGKDVELRCDPISGHTALYWYRQSLGQGLEFLIYFQGNSAPDKSGLPSDRFSAERTGGSVSTLTIQRTQQEDSAVYLCASSLKSGANVLTFGAGSRLTVL.

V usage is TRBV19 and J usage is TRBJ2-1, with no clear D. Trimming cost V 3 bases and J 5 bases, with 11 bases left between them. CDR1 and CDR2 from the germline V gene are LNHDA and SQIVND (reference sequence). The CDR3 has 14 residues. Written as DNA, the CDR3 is TGTGCCAGTAGTATCCCGGGCCAAAACAATGAGCAGTTCTTC. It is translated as CASSIPGQNNEQFF. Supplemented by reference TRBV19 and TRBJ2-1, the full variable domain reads DGGITQSPKYLFRKEGQNVTLSCEQNLNHDAMYWYRQDPGQGLRLIYYSQIVNDFQKGDIAEGYSVSREKKESFPLTVTSAQKNPTAFYLCASSIPGQNNEQFFGPGTRLTVL.

CDR3 bases: TGCGCCAGCAGTCCGCACCCCCACCAAGGACAGGGGGCTTACGACGAGCAGTACTTC. Translation gives CASSPHPHQGQGAYDEQYF. This chain joins TRBV23-1 and TRBJ2-7, with 11 nucleotides matching TRBD1. TRBV23-1 has ORF status, its function being uncertain. The CDR3 covers 19 residues. V lost 4 bases, J lost 5 bases, and 19 bases stayed unmatched.